This passage covers 19 T cell receptor beta chains from one sample sequenced in a study of T cell responses to AZD1222 COVID-19 vaccine. The table came from immunoSEQ multiplex PCR; TCRdb's copy has only in-frame clones and leaves some out. Among 90,000 to 120,000 clones, roughly nine tenths were seen once, and the ten largest hold approximately 4.8%. The material was peripheral blood, obtained 28 days after the second AZD1222 dose. The receptors originated from an adult who received the AZD1222 COVID-19 vaccine.

The gene calls are TRBV7-9 and TRBJ2-7; no clear D. CDR3 length: 14 amino acids. Germline values: CDR1 SEHNR, CDR2 FQNEAQ (reference sequence). V was clipped by 1 base and J by 3 bases, with 10 bases between them. The CDR3: CASSLGTSIYEQYF. In DNA, the CDR3 is TGTGCCAGCAGCTTAGGGACGTCGATCTACGAGCAGTACTTC.

The chain joins TRBV6-2 or TRBV6-3 to TRBJ2-7, with TRBD1 identical over 7 bases. CDR3 length equals 14 residues. The V gene end was trimmed by 6 bases and the J gene end by 0 bases; junction bases not matched to a gene: 5. Germline V gene data show CDR1 as MNHEY and CDR2 as SVGEGT. The CDR3 reads CASSRDSSSYEQYF. CDR3 sequence (DNA): TGTGCCAGCAGCAGGGACAGTAGCTCCTACGAGCAGTACTTC.

The rearrangement joins TRBV27 to TRBJ1-2, with D maybe TRBD1 (6 bases). Between the trimmed V and J ends, which lost 7 bases and 5 bases, there was a span of 20 bases. This CDR3 is 15 amino acids long. The germline CDR1 and CDR2 sequences are MNHEY and SMNVEV (reference sequence). CDR3 sequence reads: CASIPRAQGGYGYTF. The CDR3 nucleotides are TGTGCCAGCATCCCCCGGGCCCAAGGGGGGTATGGCTACACCTTC.

The chain joins TRBV18 to TRBJ1-3; D is possibly TRBD1 (5 bases). The length of the CDR3 is 16 residues. Looked up from germline, CDR1 is KGHSH and CDR2 is LQKENI. Deletions cut 3 bases from V and 1 base from J, with 13 bases between. This chain's CDR3 is CASSPNDSGSGNTIYF. CDR3 DNA sequence: TGTGCCAGCTCACCGAATGATTCAGGGTCTGGAAACACCATATATTTT.

This sequence joins TRBV5-1 and TRBJ2-2; D is possibly TRBD1 (6 bases). With 3 bases removed from V and 6 bases from J, the gap between germline ends came to 15 bases. The CDR3 length is 15 residues. Germline CDR1 and CDR2: SGHRS and YFSETQ. The CDR3 coding sequence is TGCGCCAGCAGCTCCCAGGGGAATAAGGCCGGGGAGCTGTTTTTT. Translation: CASSSQGNKAGELFF.

This chain connects TRBV6-5 to TRBJ2-1; TRBD1 agrees at 7 bases. This CDR3 comprises 13 residues. V lost 6 bases and J lost 7; bases outside the gene matches: 6. In germline, CDR1 is MNHEY, CDR2 SVGAGI. CDR3 region: CASRGTVHNEQFF. The CDR3, as DNA: TGTGCCAGCAGGGGGACAGTACATAATGAGCAGTTCTTC.

V gene TRBV4-2 combines with J gene TRBJ1-2; possible D gene TRBD1, 5 bases. Germline V lookup: CDR1 LGHNA, CDR2 YNFKEQ. V lost 0 bases to trimming and J lost 6 bases, with 20 bases between them. This CDR3 has 17 residues. The CDR3 protein is CASSQDPIGRGGNGYTF. The CDR3 DNA reads TGTGCCAGCAGCCAAGACCCAATTGGAAGGGGCGGGAATGGCTACACCTTC.

The CDR3 spells CASKEGVNSPLHF. CDR3 in DNA: TGTGCCAGCAAGGAGGGGGTTAATTCACCCCTCCACTTT. The chain joins TRBV28 to TRBJ1-6; tentative D call: TRBD1 (6 bases). Deletions cut 7 bases from V and 6 bases from J, with 10 bases between. This CDR3 is built from 13 residues. CDR1 is MDHEN and CDR2 is SYDVKM in the germline V gene.

The CDR3 DNA follows: TGCGCCAGCAGCCAAGATGGGCGGGAGGATCAGCCCCAGCATTTT. This translates into CASSQDGREDQPQHF. The chain combines TRBV4-3 with TRBJ1-5; D remains unclear. V was clipped by 0 bases and J by 5 bases, with 11 bases between them. This CDR3 region has 15 residues. The germline gives CDR1 LGHNA, CDR2 YSLEER.

This clone has only a few counts. The J gene is TRBJ2-7, the V gene TRBV5-6; D possibly matches TRBD1 or TRBD2 (7 bases each). Per the germline V gene, CDR1 is SGHDT and CDR2 is YYEEEE. The CDR3 sequence is 14 residues long. V gave up 3 bases and J gave up 4 bases, with 14 bases separating them. The CDR3 bases are TGTGCCAGCAGCTGGGGGAGGGGGCTATACGAGCAGTACTTC. Translation gives CASSWGRGLYEQYF.

J is TRBJ1-2 and V is TRBV5-5; D unclear. The CDR3 contains 14 residues. Trimming removed 2 bases at V and 1 base at J, with 9 bases between. Germline V gene lookup returns CDR1 SGHKS and CDR2 YYEKEE (reference sequence). The CDR3 spells CASSFASNNYGYTF. CDR3 nucleotides: TGTGCCAGCAGCTTTGCCAGCAATAACTATGGCTACACCTTC.

The genes are TRBV11-2 and TRBJ2-1, with 7 bases matching TRBD1. CDR3 size: 15 residues. The V gene's germline CDR1 is SGHAT and CDR2 FQNNGV. Trimming removed 7 bases from V and 2 bases from J; junction bases left unmatched: 8. The CDR3 spells CASTKGQAAYNEQFF. For the CDR3, the DNA is TGTGCCAGCACCAAAGGACAGGCTGCCTACAATGAGCAGTTCTTC.

The rearrangement links TRBV9 to TRBJ2-7, with TRBD1 matching over 9 bases. Losses at the gene ends were 2 bases for V and 7 bases for J; bases not matched to a gene: 7. Per germline, CDR1 SGDLS and CDR2 YYNGEE. The CDR3 extends over 14 amino acids. CDR3 sequence (DNA): TGTGCCAGCAGCGTGTGGGACAGGGTGGGAGAGCAGTACTTC. Translated: CASSVWDRVGEQYF.

In DNA, the CDR3 is TGTGCCAGCAGCGTACTCGGGACAGGAATGAGCGAGCAGTACTTC. Its translation is CASSVLGTGMSEQYF. The gene calls are TRBV9 and TRBJ2-7; 8 positions agree with TRBD1. V lost 1 base and J lost 6; bases outside the gene matches: 9. Germline V gene data show CDR1 as SGDLS and CDR2 as YYNGEE. The CDR3 runs to 15 residues.

This clone was seen once. V and J are TRBV7-9 and TRBJ1-1; 8 positions match TRBD1. The germline V gene encodes CDR1 SEHNR and CDR2 FQNEAQ (reference sequence). CDR3 length: 15 residues. The V and J ends lost 4 bases and 1 base, in that order; junction bases with no gene match: 5. The CDR3 DNA reads TGTGCCAGCAGCTCTACAGGGGGTGCGAACACTGAAGCTTTCTTT. Translating it yields CASSSTGGANTEAFF.

The chain links TRBV4-2 to TRBJ1-1; D not certain. This CDR3 comprises 16 residues. The germline gives CDR1 LGHNA, CDR2 YNFKEQ. V lost 1 base, J lost 1 base, and 13 bases lay in between. The CDR3 sequence: CASSQVGRSENTEAFF. The CDR3 bases are TGTGCCAGCAGCCAAGTGGGCAGGAGCGAGAACACTGAAGCTTTCTTT.

The chain carries TRBV6-1 and TRBJ2-2; D is uncertain. CDR1 MNHNS and CDR2 SASEGT come from the germline V gene. V lost 2 bases to trimming and J lost 9 bases, with 16 bases between them. The length of the CDR3 is 15 residues. In DNA form, the CDR3 reads TGTGCCAGCAGTGAAACCCTATGGAGTTCCAGGGAGCTGTTTTTT. Translating gives CASSETLWSSRELFF.

CDR3 DNA: TGCGCCAGCAGCTTGGCGTTAGGACAGGGGAATGAAAAACTGTTTTTT. This sequence encodes CASSLALGQGNEKLFF. The chain links TRBV5-1 to TRBJ1-4; TRBD1 aligns across 9 bases. This CDR3 has 16 amino acids. J gave up 5 bases and V 0 bases, and 5 bases lay outside the gene matches. The V gene's germline CDR1 is SGHRS and CDR2 YFSETQ.

CDR3 amino acids: CASSLSGTGGSPLHF. CDR3 DNA: TGCGCCAGCAGCTTGTCGGGGACAGGAGGTTCACCCCTCCACTTT. The chain recombines TRBV5-1 with TRBJ1-6, with 8 bases identical to TRBD1. This CDR3 spans 15 amino acids. V was clipped by 1 base and J by 9 bases; unmatched bases: 6. CDR1 and CDR2 (germline): SGHRS, YFSETQ.